A selection of T cell receptor beta chains follows, all from one sample in a study of graft-versus-host responses after intestinal transplantation. Profiled with immunoSEQ multiplex PCR; TCRdb holds only in-frame clones, not every one. The sample consists of 65,000 to 90,000 clones, around 90% of them appearing once. Antigens for these TCRs are unknown. The sample consisted of unstimulated CD8+ T cells sorted from spleen or lymph node cells, taken before transplant. The source is a human donor who was the organ donor for an intestinal transplant. CDR3s include the opening cysteine and the closing phenylalanine or tryptophan. The D gene is left open where the match is weak. A clone size is listed for some rows: how often the clone was seen (once, few, many), or a class if it is expanded.

TRBD1	TRBV2	TRBJ2-7	once	CASRQGWGSYEQYF	TGTGCCAGTAGACAGGGATGGGGTTCCTACGAGCAGTACTTC
-	TRBV18	TRBJ1-1	-	CASSPWAGYTEAFF	TGTGCCAGCTCGCCTTGGGCAGGGTACACTGAAGCTTTCTTT
TRBD1	TRBV4-2	TRBJ2-7	-	CASSQEGLSSDRVDEQYF	TGTGCCAGCAGCCAAGAGGGCCTTTCGTCGGACAGGGTGGACGAGCAGTACTTC
-	TRBV19	TRBJ1-6	-	CASREASSYNSPLHF	TGTGCCAGTAGAGAGGCCAGCTCCTATAATTCACCCCTCCACTTT
-	TRBV6-5	TRBJ2-7	-	CASNTPRALTYEQYF	TGTGCCAGCAACACCCCGCGGGCCCTCACCTACGAGCAGTACTTC
TRBD1	TRBV4-3	TRBJ1-2	few	CASSQDLGLQGANYGYTF	TGCGCCAGCAGCCAAGATCTTGGCTTGCAGGGGGCTAACTATGGCTACACCTTC
TRBD1	TRBV4-3	TRBJ1-5	-	CASSQDRTGAVSPNQPQHF	TGCGCCAGCAGCCAAGACCGGACAGGGGCGGTGAGCCCCAATCAGCCCCAGCATTTT
-	TRBV15	TRBJ2-7	-	CATSRDRPGNYEQYF	TGTGCCACCAGCAGAGACCGGCCAGGGAACTACGAGCAGTACTTC
-	TRBV19	TRBJ2-1	-	CASSMRVSNEQFF	TGTGCCAGTAGTATGCGGGTGAGCAATGAGCAGTTCTTC
-	TRBV5-1	TRBJ2-7	-	CASSLPGGNGEQYF	TGCGCCAGCAGCTTGCCAGGAGGGAACGGCGAGCAGTACTTC
-	TRBV13	TRBJ2-2	-	CASSSMDRNTGELFF	TGTGCCAGCAGCTCAATGGACAGAAACACCGGGGAGCTGTTTTTT
-	TRBV5-5	TRBJ1-1	-	CASSLFRGSNTEAFF	TGTGCCAGCAGCTTGTTTCGGGGATCGAACACTGAAGCTTTCTTT
TRBD1	TRBV19	TRBJ2-7	few	CASSTRQGSYEQYF	TGTGCCAGTAGTACTCGACAGGGATCCTACGAGCAGTACTTC
TRBD1	TRBV7-2	TRBJ2-5	-	CASSTDRGWETQYF	TGTGCCAGCAGCACGGACAGGGGGTGGGAGACCCAGTACTTC
TRBD2	TRBV7-9	TRBJ2-1	-	CASTPGGGNEQFF	TGTGCCAGCACTCCCGGGGGGGGCAATGAGCAGTTCTTC
TRBD1	TRBV4-2	TRBJ1-1	-	CASSQGVQGGLNTEAFF	TGTGCCAGCAGCCAAGGGGTCCAAGGGGGCTTGAACACTGAAGCTTTCTTT
TRBD1	TRBV5-4	TRBJ2-2	-	CASTRKTTGGVTGELFF	TGTGCCAGCACCCGAAAGACGACAGGGGGAGTCACCGGGGAGCTGTTTTTT
-	TRBV9	TRBJ1-1	-	CASSENTANTEAFF	TGTGCCAGCAGCGAAAACACAGCGAACACTGAAGCTTTCTTT
-	TRBV5-4	TRBJ1-2	-	CASSHLTPPDQEYGYTF	TGTGCCAGCAGCCATTTGACTCCACCCGATCAAGAATATGGCTACACCTTC
TRBD2	TRBV4-3	TRBJ2-3	-	CASSQVAGDPPSTQYF	TGCGCCAGCAGCCAAGTAGCGGGGGACCCCCCCTCTACGCAGTATTTT
TRBD2	TRBV29-1	TRBJ2-3	-	CSGRGAGVDTQYF	TGCAGCGGCCGCGGGGCGGGGGTAGATACGCAGTATTTT
TRBD1	TRBV13	TRBJ2-5	-	CASSSGQGGRETQYF	TGTGCCAGCAGCTCAGGACAGGGGGGACGAGAGACCCAGTACTTC
TRBD2	TRBV29-1	TRBJ2-1	-	CSVEGSGSSYNEQFF	TGCAGCGTTGAAGGTAGCGGGAGCTCCTACAATGAGCAGTTCTTC
TRBD1	TRBV5-4	TRBJ2-7	-	CASSRGVGQGRHEQYF	TGTGCCAGCAGTCGCGGGGTGGGACAGGGTAGACACGAGCAGTACTTC
-	TRBV7-8	TRBJ1-3	-	CASSLAGPGNTIYF	TGTGCCAGCAGCTTAGCTGGGCCTGGAAACACCATATATTTT
-	TRBV10-3	TRBJ2-7	-	CAIKEGSHYEQYF	TGTGCCATCAAAGAGGGCAGTCACTACGAGCAGTACTTC
-	TRBV19	TRBJ2-1	-	CASSIGGLDQFF	TGTGCCAGTAGTATAGGTGGTCTAGACCAGTTCTTC
-	TRBV25-1	TRBJ1-4	once	CASSVGGSEKLFF	TGTGCCAGCAGTGTGGGGGGGTCTGAAAAACTGTTTTTT
-	TRBV6-1	TRBJ1-1	-	CASSGNGDRRKYPMNTEAFF	TGTGCCAGCAGTGGGAACGGAGACCGAAGAAAATACCCGATGAACACTGAAGCTTTCTTT
TRBD1	TRBV5-6	TRBJ1-4	once	CASSVGQGNEKLFF	TGTGCCAGCAGCGTGGGACAGGGTAATGAAAAACTGTTTTTT
-	TRBV27	TRBJ2-7	-	CASSLSQPYEQYF	TGTGCCAGCAGTTTATCACAGCCATACGAGCAGTACTTC
-	TRBV4-1	TRBJ1-1	-	CASSHTVNTEAFF	TGCGCCAGCAGCCACACAGTGAACACTGAAGCTTTCTTT
-	TRBV4-3	TRBJ1-6	-	CASSQDRGNNSPLHF	TGCGCCAGCAGCCAAGACCGGGGTAATAATTCACCCCTCCACTTT
-	TRBV27	TRBJ2-2	-	CATGLSNTGELFF	TGTGCCACGGGACTTTCGAACACCGGGGAGCTGTTTTTT
-	TRBV2	TRBJ2-5	-	CASRISLESETQYF	TGTGCCAGCAGAATTTCCCTGGAGTCAGAGACCCAGTACTTC
TRBD1	TRBV7-2	TRBJ1-4	-	CASSPEWRGYRGQEKLFF	TGTGCCAGCAGCCCCGAGTGGAGGGGCTACAGGGGACAAGAAAAACTGTTTTTT
TRBD1	TRBV10-3	TRBJ1-1	-	CAISEFQGANTEAFF	TGTGCCATCAGTGAGTTTCAGGGGGCGAACACTGAAGCTTTCTTT
-	TRBV6-1	TRBJ2-7	-	CASSEVRVPGFGQYF	TGTGCCAGCAGTGAAGTCAGGGTTCCAGGTTTTGGGCAGTACTTC
TRBD1	TRBV4-1	TRBJ2-7	-	CASSQPDRFYEQYF	TGCGCCAGCAGCCAGCCGGACAGGTTCTACGAGCAGTACTTC
-	TRBV27	TRBJ2-3	-	CASGRRGTDTQYF	TGTGCCAGCGGGCGGAGGGGTACAGATACGCAGTATTTT
TRBD1	TRBV4-3	TRBJ2-2	-	CASSPYPPGQGPGELFF	TGCGCCAGCAGCCCCTACCCACCGGGACAGGGGCCCGGGGAGCTGTTTTTT
-	TRBV6-6	TRBJ2-7	-	CASSYSAGRGDEQYF	TGTGCCAGCAGTTACTCGGCTGGCAGGGGCGACGAGCAGTACTTC
-	TRBV9	TRBJ2-3	-	CASSVGGVSTDTQYF	TGTGCCAGCAGCGTAGGCGGCGTGAGCACAGATACGCAGTATTTT
-	TRBV7-9	TRBJ1-2	-	CASSPRAGSIDYGYTF	TGTGCCAGCAGCCCGCGAGCGGGGTCTATCGACTATGGCTACACCTTC
-	TRBV4-3	TRBJ2-7	-	CASSPSQALTYEQYF	TGCGCCAGCAGCCCCTCCCAGGCCCTGACGTACGAGCAGTACTTC
TRBD1	TRBV2	TRBJ2-1	-	CASSLTGGDYNEQFF	TGTGCCAGCAGTCTAACAGGGGGAGACTACAATGAGCAGTTCTTC
-	TRBV4-3	TRBJ1-1	once	CASSQDRGSMNTEAFF	TGCGCCAGCAGCCAAGATAGGGGCAGTATGAACACTGAAGCTTTCTTT
TRBD2	TRBV6-5	TRBJ2-1	once	CASSGGLAPNEQFF	TGTGCCAGCAGTGGCGGACTAGCTCCCAATGAGCAGTTCTTC
-	TRBV10-3	TRBJ2-5	-	CAISAGTPGEQYF	TGTGCCATCAGCGCCGGGACCCCAGGGGAGCAGTACTTC
TRBD2	TRBV7-9	TRBJ2-5	-	CASSLPRLAGGPSGETQYF	TGTGCCAGCAGCTTACCCCGACTAGCGGGGGGGCCGAGTGGGGAGACCCAGTACTTC
-	TRBV4-3	TRBJ2-7	-	CASSQGPTVTYEQYF	TGCGCCAGCAGCCAAGGTCCAACAGTAACCTACGAGCAGTACTTC
TRBD2	TRBV2	TRBJ2-5	-	CASSAGLVETQYF	TGTGCCAGCAGTGCTGGACTAGTAGAGACCCAGTACTTC
-	TRBV5-6	TRBJ2-7	-	CASSLQEPYGQYF	TGTGCCAGCAGCTTACAGGAGCCCTACGGGCAGTACTTC
-	TRBV9	TRBJ2-2	-	CASSAVGGELFF	TGTGCCAGCAGCGCGGTTGGCGGGGAGCTGTTTTTT
-	TRBV9	TRBJ1-2	-	CASSERQAGRLGYTF	TGTGCCAGCAGCGAGCGACAGGCCGGGCGACTTGGTTACACCTTC